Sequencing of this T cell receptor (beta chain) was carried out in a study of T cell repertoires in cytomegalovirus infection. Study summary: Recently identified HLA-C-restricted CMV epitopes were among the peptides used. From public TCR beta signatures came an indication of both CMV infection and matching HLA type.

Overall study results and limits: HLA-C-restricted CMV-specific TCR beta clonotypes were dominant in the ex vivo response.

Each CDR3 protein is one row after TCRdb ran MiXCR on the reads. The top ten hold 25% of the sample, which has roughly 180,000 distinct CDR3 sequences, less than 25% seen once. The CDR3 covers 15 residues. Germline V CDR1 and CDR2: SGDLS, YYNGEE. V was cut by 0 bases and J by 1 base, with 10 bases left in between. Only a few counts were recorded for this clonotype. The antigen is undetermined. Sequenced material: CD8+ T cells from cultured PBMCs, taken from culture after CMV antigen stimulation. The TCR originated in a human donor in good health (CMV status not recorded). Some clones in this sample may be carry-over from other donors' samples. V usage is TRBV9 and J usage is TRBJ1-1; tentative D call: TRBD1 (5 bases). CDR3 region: CASSVGAGTNTEAFF. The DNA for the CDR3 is TGTGCCAGCAGCGTAGGCGCAGGGACGAACACTGAAGCTTTCTTT.